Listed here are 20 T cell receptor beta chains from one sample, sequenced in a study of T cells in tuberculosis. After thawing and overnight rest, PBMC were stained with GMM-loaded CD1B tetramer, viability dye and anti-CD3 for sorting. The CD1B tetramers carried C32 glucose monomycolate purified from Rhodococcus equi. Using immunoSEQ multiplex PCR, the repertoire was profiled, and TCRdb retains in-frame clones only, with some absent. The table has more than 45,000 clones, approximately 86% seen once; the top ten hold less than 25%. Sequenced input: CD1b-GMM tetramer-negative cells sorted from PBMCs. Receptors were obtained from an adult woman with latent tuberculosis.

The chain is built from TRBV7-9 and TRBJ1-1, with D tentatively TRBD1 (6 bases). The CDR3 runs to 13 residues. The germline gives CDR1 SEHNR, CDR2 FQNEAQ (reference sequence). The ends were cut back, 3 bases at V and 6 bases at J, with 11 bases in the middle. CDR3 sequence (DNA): TGTGCCAGCAGCTTCACACAGGGCGCTGAAGCTTTCTTT. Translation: CASSFTQGAEAFF.

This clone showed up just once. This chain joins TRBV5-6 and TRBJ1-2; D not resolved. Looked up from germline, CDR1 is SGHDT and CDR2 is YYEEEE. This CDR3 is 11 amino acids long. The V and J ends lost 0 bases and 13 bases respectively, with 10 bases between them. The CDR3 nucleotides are TGTGCCAGCAGCTTGGTGGAGAAACTCACCTTC. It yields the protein CASSLVEKLTF.

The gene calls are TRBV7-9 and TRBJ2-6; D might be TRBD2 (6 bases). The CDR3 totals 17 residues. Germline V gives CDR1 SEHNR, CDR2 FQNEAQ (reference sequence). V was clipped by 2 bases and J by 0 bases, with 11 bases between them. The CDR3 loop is CASSLIGRDSGANVLTF. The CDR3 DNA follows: TGTGCCAGCAGCTTAATCGGGCGGGACTCTGGGGCCAACGTCCTGACTTTC.

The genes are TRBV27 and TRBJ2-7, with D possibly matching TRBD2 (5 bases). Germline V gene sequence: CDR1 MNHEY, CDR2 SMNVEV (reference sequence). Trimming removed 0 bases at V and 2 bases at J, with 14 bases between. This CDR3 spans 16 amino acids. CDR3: CASSLSYAGGAYEQYF. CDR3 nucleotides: TGTGCCAGCAGTTTATCGTATGCGGGTGGAGCCTACGAGCAGTACTTC.

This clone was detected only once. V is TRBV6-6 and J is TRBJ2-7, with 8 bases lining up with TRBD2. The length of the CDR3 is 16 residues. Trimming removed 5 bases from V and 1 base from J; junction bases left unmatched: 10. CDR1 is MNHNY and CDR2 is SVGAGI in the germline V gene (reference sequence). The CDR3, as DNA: TGTGCCAGCAGTCCGAGGAGGGCGGGAGGTTCCTACGAGCAGTACTTC. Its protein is CASSPRRAGGSYEQYF.

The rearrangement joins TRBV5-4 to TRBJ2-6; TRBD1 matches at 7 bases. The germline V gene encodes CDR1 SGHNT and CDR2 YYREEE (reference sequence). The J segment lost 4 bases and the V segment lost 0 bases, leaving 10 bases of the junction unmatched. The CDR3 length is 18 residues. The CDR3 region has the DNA TGTGCCAGCAGCTTGGGGGGGACAGCGGCCGGCGGGGCCAACGTCCTGACTTTC. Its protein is CASSLGGTAAGGANVLTF. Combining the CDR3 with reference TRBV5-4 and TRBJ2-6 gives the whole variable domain ETGVTQSPTHLIKTRGQQVTLRCSSQSGHNTVSWYQQALGQGPQFIFQYYREEENGRGNFPPRFSGLQFPNYSSELNVNALELDDSALYLCASSLGGTAAGGANVLTFGAGSRLTVL.

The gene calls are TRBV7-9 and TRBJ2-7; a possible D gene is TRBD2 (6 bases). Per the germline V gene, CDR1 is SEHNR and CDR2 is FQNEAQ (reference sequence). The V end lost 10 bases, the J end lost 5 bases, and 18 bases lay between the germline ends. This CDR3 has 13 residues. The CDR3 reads CATSGLRDHEQYF. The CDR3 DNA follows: TGTGCCACATCGGGACTCCGGGACCACGAGCAGTACTTC.

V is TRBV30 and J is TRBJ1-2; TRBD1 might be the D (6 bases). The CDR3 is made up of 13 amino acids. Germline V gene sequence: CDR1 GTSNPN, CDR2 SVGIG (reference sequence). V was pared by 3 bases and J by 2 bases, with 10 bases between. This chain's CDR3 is CAWRTQGNYGYTF. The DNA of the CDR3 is TGTGCCTGGAGAACACAGGGAAACTATGGCTACACCTTC.

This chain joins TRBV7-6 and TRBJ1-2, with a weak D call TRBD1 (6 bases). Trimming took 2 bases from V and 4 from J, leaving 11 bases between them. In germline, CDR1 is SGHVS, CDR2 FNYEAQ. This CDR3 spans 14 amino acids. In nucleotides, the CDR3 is TGTGCCAGCAGCTTATCAGGGGATTCCTATGGCTACACCTTC. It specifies CASSLSGDSYGYTF.

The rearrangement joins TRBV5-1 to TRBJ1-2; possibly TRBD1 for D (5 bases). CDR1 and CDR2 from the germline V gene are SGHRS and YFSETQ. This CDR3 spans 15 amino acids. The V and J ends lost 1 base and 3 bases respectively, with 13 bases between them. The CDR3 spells CASSLSSGDYYGYTF. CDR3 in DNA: TGCGCCAGCAGCTTGTCTTCGGGGGATTACTATGGCTACACCTTC.

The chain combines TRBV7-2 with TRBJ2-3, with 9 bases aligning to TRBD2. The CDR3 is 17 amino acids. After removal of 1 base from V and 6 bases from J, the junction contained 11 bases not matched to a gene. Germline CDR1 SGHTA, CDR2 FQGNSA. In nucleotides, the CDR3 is TGTGCCAGCAGCTTAGAGAGGCGGGGGGGCCCCACGGATACGCAGTATTTT. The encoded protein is CASSLERRGGPTDTQYF.

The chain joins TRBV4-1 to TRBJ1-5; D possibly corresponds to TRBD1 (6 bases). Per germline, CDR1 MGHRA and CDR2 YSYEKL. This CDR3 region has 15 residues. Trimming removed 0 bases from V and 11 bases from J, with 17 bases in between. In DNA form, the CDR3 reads TGCGCCAGCAGCCAAGAATTCAGGGACACATTTGCCCAGCATTTT. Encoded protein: CASSQEFRDTFAQHF.

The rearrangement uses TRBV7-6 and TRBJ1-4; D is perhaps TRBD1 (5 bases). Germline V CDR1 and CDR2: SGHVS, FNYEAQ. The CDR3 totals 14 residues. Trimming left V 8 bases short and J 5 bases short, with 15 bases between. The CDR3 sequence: CASSGGVGNEKLFF. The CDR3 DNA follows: TGTGCCAGCTCGGGGGGGGTTGGAAATGAAAAACTGTTTTTT.

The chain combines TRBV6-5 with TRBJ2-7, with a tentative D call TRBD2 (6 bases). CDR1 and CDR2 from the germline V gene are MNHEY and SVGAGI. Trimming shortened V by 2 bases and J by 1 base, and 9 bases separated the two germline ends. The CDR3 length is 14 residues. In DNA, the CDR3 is TGTGCCAGCAGTTACCTCGGGACTTCCTACGAGCAGTACTTC. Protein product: CASSYLGTSYEQYF.

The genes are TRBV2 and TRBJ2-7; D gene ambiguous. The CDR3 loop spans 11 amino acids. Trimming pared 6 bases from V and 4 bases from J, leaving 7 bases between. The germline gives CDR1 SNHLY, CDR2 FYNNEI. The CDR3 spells CASRETYEQYF. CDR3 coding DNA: TGTGCCAGCAGGGAGACTTACGAGCAGTACTTC.

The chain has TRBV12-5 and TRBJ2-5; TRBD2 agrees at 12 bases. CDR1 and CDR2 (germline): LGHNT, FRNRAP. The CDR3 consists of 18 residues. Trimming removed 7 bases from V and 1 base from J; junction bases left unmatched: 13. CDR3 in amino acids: CASELGGASGRAQETQYF. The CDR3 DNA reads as TGTGCTAGTGAATTGGGGGGGGCTAGCGGGAGGGCCCAAGAGACCCAGTACTTC.

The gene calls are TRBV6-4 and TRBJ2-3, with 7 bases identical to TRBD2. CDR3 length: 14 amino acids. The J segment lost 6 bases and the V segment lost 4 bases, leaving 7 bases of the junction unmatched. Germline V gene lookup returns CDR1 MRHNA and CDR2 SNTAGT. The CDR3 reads CASSAGGDGDTQYF. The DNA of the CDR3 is TGTGCCAGCAGTGCGGGGGGTGACGGGGATACGCAGTATTTT.

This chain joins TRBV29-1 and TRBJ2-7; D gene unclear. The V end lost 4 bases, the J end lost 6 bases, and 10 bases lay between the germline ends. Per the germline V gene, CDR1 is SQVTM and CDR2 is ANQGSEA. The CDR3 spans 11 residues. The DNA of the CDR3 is TGCAGCGTTGTGATCGGTAGCGAGCAGTACTTC. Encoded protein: CSVVIGSEQYF.

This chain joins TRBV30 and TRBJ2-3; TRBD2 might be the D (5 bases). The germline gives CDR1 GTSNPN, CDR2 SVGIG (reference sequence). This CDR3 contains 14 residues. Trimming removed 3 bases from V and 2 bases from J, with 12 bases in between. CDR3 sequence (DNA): TGTGCCTGGAGCTCTCTAGCTCACACAGATACGCAGTATTTT. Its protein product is CAWSSLAHTDTQYF.

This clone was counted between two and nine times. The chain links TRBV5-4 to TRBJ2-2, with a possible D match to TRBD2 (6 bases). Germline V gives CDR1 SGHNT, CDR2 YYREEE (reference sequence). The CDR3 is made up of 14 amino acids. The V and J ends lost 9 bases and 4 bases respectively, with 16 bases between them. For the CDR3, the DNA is TGTGCCATAGGGACGGGAGATGTCACCGGGGAGCTGTTTTTT. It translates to CAIGTGDVTGELFF.